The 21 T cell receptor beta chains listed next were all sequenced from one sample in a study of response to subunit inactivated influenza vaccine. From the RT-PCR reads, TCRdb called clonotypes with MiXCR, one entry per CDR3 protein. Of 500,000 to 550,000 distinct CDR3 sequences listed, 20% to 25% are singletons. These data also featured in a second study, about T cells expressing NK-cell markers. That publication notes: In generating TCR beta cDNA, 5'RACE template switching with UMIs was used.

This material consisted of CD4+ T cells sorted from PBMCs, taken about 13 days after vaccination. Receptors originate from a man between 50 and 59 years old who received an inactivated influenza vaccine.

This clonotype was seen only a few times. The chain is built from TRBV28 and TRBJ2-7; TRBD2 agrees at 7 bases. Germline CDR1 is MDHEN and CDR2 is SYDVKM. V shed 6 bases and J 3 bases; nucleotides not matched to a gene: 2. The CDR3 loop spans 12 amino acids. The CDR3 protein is CASRGGNYEQYF. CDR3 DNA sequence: TGTGCCAGCAGGGGGGGGAACTACGAGCAGTACTTC.

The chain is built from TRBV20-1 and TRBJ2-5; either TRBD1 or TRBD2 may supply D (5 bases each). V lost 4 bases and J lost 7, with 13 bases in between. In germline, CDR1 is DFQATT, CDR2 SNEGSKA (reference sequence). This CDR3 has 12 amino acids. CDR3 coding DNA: TGCAGTGCTACCCTTCAGGGAGCGACCCAGTACTTC. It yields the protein CSATLQGATQYF.

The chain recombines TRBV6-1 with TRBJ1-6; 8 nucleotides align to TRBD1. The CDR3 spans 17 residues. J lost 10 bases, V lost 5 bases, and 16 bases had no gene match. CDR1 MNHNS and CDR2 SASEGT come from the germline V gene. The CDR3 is CASSPGQGTLRGSPLHF. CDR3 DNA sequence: TGTGCCAGCAGTCCAGGACAGGGTACTTTGAGGGGATCACCCCTCCACTTT.

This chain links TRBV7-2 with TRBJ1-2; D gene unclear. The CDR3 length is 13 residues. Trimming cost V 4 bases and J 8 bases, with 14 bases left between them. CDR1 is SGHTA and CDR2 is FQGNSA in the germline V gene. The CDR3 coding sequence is TGTGCCAGCAGCTCGGGAGCTTTTTGGGGCTACACCTTC. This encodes CASSSGAFWGYTF.

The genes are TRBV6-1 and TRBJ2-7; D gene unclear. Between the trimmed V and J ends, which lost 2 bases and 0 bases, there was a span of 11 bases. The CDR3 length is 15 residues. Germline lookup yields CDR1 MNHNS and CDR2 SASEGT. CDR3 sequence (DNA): TGTGCCAGCAGTGAATTCCAGCCTCCCTCCTACGAGCAGTACTTC. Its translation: CASSEFQPPSYEQYF.

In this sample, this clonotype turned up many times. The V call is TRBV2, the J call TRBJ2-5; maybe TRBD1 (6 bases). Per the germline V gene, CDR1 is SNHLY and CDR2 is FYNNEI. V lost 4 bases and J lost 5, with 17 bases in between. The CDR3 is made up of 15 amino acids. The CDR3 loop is CASSGRQVIWETQYF. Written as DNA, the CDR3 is TGTGCCAGCAGTGGGAGACAGGTTATCTGGGAGACCCAGTACTTC.

The CDR3 bases are TGCGCCAGCAGCTGGGGACCTTACGAGCAGTACTTC. The encoded protein is CASSWGPYEQYF. The chain combines TRBV5-1 with TRBJ2-7, with D perhaps matching TRBD1 or TRBD2 (5 bases each). Trimming stripped 3 bases from V and 4 bases from J, with 8 bases between. The length of the CDR3 is 12 residues. Germline CDR1 reads SGHRS; CDR2 reads YFSETQ.

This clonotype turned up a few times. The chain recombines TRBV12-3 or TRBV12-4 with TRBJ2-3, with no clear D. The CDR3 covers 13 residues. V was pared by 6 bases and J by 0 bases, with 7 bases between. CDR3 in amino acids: CASRFQSTDTQYF. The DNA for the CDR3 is TGTGCCAGCAGGTTTCAGAGCACAGATACGCAGTATTTT.

The CDR3 spells CSARLALVAYNEQFF. The CDR3 DNA sequence: TGCAGTGCAAGACTAGCCCTTGTGGCCTACAATGAGCAGTTCTTC. The chain carries TRBV20-1 and TRBJ2-1; TRBD2 agrees at 7 bases. The junction had 10 bases not matched to a gene; V was cut back by 6 bases and J by 2 bases. Germline V CDR1 and CDR2: DFQATT, SNEGSKA (reference sequence). The CDR3 runs to 15 residues.

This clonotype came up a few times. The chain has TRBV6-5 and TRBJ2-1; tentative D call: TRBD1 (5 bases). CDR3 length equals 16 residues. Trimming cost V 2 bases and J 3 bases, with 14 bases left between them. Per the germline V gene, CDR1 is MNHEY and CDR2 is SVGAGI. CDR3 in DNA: TGTGCCAGCAGTTACCTCCAGGGTGGGGTCTACAATGAGCAGTTCTTC. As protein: CASSYLQGGVYNEQFF.

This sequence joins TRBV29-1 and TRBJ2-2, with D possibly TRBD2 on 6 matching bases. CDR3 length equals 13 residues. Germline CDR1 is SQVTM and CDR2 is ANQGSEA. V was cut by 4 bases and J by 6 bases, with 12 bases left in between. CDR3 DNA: TGCAGCGTTGCCGGGAGATTCGCCGGGGAGCTGTTTTTT. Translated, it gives CSVAGRFAGELFF.

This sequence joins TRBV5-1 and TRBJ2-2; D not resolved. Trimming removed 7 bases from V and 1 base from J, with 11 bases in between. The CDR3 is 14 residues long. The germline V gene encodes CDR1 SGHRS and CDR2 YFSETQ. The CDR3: CASSIVKNTGELFF. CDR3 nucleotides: TGCGCCAGCTCCATCGTTAAGAACACCGGGGAGCTGTTTTTT. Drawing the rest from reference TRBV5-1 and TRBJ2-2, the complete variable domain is KAGVTQTPRYLIKTRGQQVTLSCSPISGHRSVSWYQQTPGQGLQFLFEYFSETQRNKGNFPGRFSGRQFSNSRSEMNVSTLELGDSALYLCASSIVKNTGELFFGEGSRLTVL.

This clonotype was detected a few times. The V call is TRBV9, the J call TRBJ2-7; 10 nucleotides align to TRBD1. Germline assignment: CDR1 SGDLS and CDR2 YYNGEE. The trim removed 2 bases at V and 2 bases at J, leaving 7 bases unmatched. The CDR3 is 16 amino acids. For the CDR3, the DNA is TGTGCCAGCAGCGTTGGACAGGGGGTGGGTACCTACGAGCAGTACTTC. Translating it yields CASSVGQGVGTYEQYF.

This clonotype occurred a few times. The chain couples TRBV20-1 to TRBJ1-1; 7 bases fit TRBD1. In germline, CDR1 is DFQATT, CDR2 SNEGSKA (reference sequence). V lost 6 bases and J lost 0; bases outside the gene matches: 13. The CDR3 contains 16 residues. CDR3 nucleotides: TGCAGTGCGCGACCGGGACAGAAATTAATGAACACTGAAGCTTTCTTT. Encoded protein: CSARPGQKLMNTEAFF.

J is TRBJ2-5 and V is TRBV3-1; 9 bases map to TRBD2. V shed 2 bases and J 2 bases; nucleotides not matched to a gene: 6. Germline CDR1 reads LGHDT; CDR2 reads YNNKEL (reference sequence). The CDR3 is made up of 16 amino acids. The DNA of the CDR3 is TGTGCCAGCAGCCAAACGGCTAGCGGGGTACAAGAGACCCAGTACTTC. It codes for CASSQTASGVQETQYF.

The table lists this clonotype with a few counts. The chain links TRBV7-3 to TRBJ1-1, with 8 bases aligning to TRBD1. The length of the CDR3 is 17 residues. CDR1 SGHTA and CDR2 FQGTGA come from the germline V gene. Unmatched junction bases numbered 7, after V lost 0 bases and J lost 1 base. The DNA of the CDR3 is TGTGCCAGCAGCTTAACCCCGGGACAGGTCACGAACACTGAAGCTTTCTTT. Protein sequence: CASSLTPGQVTNTEAFF.

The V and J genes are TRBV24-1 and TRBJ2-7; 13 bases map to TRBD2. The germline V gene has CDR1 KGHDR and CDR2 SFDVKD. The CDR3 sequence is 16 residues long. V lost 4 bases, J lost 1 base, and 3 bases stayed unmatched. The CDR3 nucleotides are TGTGCCACCAGTGACAAGACTAGCGGGAGGTCCTACGAGCAGTACTTC. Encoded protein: CATSDKTSGRSYEQYF.

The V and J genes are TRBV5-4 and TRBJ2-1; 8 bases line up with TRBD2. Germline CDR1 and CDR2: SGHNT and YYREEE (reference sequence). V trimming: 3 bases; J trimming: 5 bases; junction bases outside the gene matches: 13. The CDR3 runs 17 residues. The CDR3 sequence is CASSSSLGRGGNNEQFF. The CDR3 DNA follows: TGTGCCAGCAGCTCATCACTAGGGCGCGGGGGGAACAATGAGCAGTTCTTC.

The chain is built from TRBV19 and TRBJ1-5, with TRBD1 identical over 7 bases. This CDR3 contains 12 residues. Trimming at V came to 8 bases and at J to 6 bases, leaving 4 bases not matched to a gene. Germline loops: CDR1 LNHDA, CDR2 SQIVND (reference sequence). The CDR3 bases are TGTGCCAGTGGAACAGGGGCTCAGCCCCAGCATTTT. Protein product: CASGTGAQPQHF.

CDR3 sequence (DNA): TGTGCCAGCAGTCTTACAGGGGGCGCGAATAGTGAGCAGTTCTTC. Protein product: CASSLTGGANSEQFF. The V and J genes are TRBV3-1 and TRBJ2-1; 9 bases match TRBD1. V was pared by 6 bases and J by 9 bases, with 12 bases of the junction left unmatched. Germline V CDR1 and CDR2: LGHDT, YNNKEL (reference sequence). The CDR3 extends over 15 amino acids.

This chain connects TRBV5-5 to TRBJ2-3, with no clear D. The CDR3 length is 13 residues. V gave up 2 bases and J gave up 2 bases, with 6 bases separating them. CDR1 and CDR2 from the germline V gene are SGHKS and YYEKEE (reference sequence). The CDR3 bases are TGTGCCAGCAGCTTTATTCCCACAGATACGCAGTATTTT. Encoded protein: CASSFIPTDTQYF.